This record concerns one T cell receptor (beta chain) sequence. This sample was taken from a study of control samples from healthy donors and cancer patients. Only in-frame clones appear in the TCRdb table, and some are missing; sequencing was by immunoSEQ multiplex PCR. The table includes about 65,000 clones, just over 90% detected once. From germline, CDR1 is SEHNR and CDR2 FQNEAQ (reference sequence). CDR3 length: 15 residues. Trimming removed 3 bases from V and 1 base from J; junction bases left unmatched: 4. Sequencing was carried out using PBMCs. This chain joins TRBV7-9 and TRBJ2-5; the match to TRBD1 covers 8 bases. This TCR was sampled from a woman in her forties or fifties with colorectal cancer. CDR3 DNA: TGTGCCAGCAGCTTGGGACAGGTCCCCCAAGAGACCCAGTACTTC. Translated: CASSLGQVPQETQYF. Full variable domain (remainder filled in from reference TRBV7-9 and TRBJ2-5): DTGVSQNPRHKITKRGQNVTFRCDPISEHNRLYWYRQTLGQGPEFLTYFQNEAQLEKSRLLSDRFSAERPKGSFSTLEIQRTEQGDSAMYLCASSLGQVPQETQYFGPGTRLLVL.